The 15 T cell receptor beta chains reported below all come from one sample, sequenced in a study of control samples from healthy donors and cancer patients. TCRdb's table, derived via immunoSEQ multiplex PCR, lists solely in-frame clones and lacks some. The sample records approximately 130,000 clones, roughly 90% being singletons. The sample was blood. The origin of the receptors is a man in his forties or fifties in good health.

The V call is TRBV5-1, the J call TRBJ2-1, with 9 nucleotides matching TRBD2. This CDR3 is 15 amino acids long. The ends lost 0 bases at V and 5 bases at J; junction bases unmatched: 3. Germline CDR1 is SGHRS and CDR2 is YFSETQ. CDR3 sequence reads: CASSLVAGADNEQFF. CDR3 in DNA: TGCGCCAGCAGCTTGGTAGCGGGGGCGGACAATGAGCAGTTCTTC.

In its sample, this clone was seen once. The rearrangement uses TRBV28 and TRBJ1-3; D possibly corresponds to TRBD1 (5 bases). V was pared by 7 bases and J by 0 bases, with 10 bases between. This CDR3 is built from 14 residues. CDR1 and CDR2 from the germline V gene are MDHEN and SYDVKM. The CDR3 DNA reads TGTGCCAGCACGGGACCCACCTCTGGAAACACCATATATTTT. Protein: CASTGPTSGNTIYF.

The chain is built from TRBV15 and TRBJ1-5, with a possible D match to TRBD1 (5 bases). V was cut by 1 base and J by 2 bases, with 18 bases left in between. The CDR3 extends over 18 amino acids. From germline, CDR1 is LNHNV and CDR2 YYDKDF (reference sequence). The chain's CDR3 is CATSRGRSGFRGNQPQHF. Here the CDR3 DNA reads TGTGCCACCAGCAGAGGACGGTCAGGGTTTAGGGGCAATCAGCCCCAGCATTTT.

The rearrangement joins TRBV19 to TRBJ1-2; D gene ambiguous. The CDR3 extends over 16 amino acids. V lost 7 bases and J lost 3, with 21 bases in between. The germline CDR1 and CDR2 sequences are LNHDA and SQIVND (reference sequence). CDR3 nucleotides: TGTGCCAGTAACCCGCCCGGACTAGGGTTTGACTATGGCTACACCTTC. Its protein is CASNPPGLGFDYGYTF.

The chain is built from TRBV30 and TRBJ1-5, with 9 bases identical to TRBD1. Germline V gene data show CDR1 as GTSNPN and CDR2 as SVGIG (reference sequence). This CDR3 region has 15 residues. With V trimmed by 2 bases and J by 9 bases, 11 bases remained unmatched. CDR3 protein: CAWSYRDRAVRPQHF. In DNA form, the CDR3 reads TGTGCCTGGAGTTACCGGGACAGGGCGGTTAGGCCCCAGCATTTT. The full variable domain, its missing parts supplied by reference TRBV30 and TRBJ1-5, is SQTIHQWPATLVQPVGSPLSLECTVEGTSNPNLYWYRQAAGRGLQLLFYSVGIGQISSEVPQNLSASRPQDRQFILSSKKLLLSDSGFYLCAWSYRDRAVRPQHFGDGTRLSIL.

The chain is built from TRBV5-4 and TRBJ2-7, with 10 bases that match TRBD2. The CDR3 has 16 residues. From germline, CDR1 is SGHNT and CDR2 YYREEE (reference sequence). The V segment lost 0 bases and the J segment 3 bases; nucleotides outside the gene matches: 6. This CDR3 reads CASSLAERGGFYEQYF. CDR3 bases: TGTGCCAGCAGCTTGGCCGAGCGGGGGGGTTTCTACGAGCAGTACTTC. The entire variable domain, with the rest obtained from reference TRBV5-4 and TRBJ2-7, is as follows: ETGVTQSPTHLIKTRGQQVTLRCSSQSGHNTVSWYQQALGQGPQFIFQYYREEENGRGNFPPRFSGLQFPNYSSELNVNALELDDSALYLCASSLAERGGFYEQYFGPGTRLTVT.

J is TRBJ2-7 and V is TRBV7-6, with unresolved D. This CDR3 is built from 15 residues. The ends were cut back, 2 bases at V and 0 bases at J, with 11 bases in the middle. The germline V gene has CDR1 SGHVS and CDR2 FNYEAQ. CDR3 in DNA: TGTGCCAGCAGCTTATCGGGCCTAAGCTCCTACGAGCAGTACTTC. It is translated as CASSLSGLSSYEQYF.

The chain couples TRBV19 to TRBJ2-7, with D perhaps matching TRBD2 (5 bases). Germline values: CDR1 LNHDA, CDR2 SQIVND (reference sequence). V lost 0 bases and J 0 bases, leaving 21 bases between the germline ends. The CDR3 is 19 amino acids. For the CDR3, the DNA is TGTGCCAGTAGTATAGACGGATTATCCACGACGGGGAGCTCCTACGAGCAGTACTTC. Its translation: CASSIDGLSTTGSSYEQYF.

The chain has TRBV6-5 and TRBJ1-2; D is perhaps TRBD1 (5 bases). In germline, CDR1 is MNHEY, CDR2 SVGAGI. The V and J ends lost 0 bases and 7 bases respectively, with 12 bases between them. The CDR3 runs 14 residues. In DNA form, the CDR3 reads TGTGCCAGCAGTTACTCGAATGGGGGAGGTGGCTACACCTTC. Translated: CASSYSNGGGGYTF.

The rearrangement uses TRBV12-3 or TRBV12-4 and TRBJ1-2; 7 bases are a match to TRBD1. V was clipped by 8 bases and J by 0 bases; unmatched bases: 3. The CDR3 runs to 13 residues. In DNA, the CDR3 is TGTGCCAGCCGACAGGGTCCTAACTATGGCTACACCTTC. Amino acid sequence: CASRQGPNYGYTF.

The chain couples TRBV6-5 to TRBJ1-5, with D unresolved. The germline V gene encodes CDR1 MNHEY and CDR2 SVGAGI. The CDR3 is 15 amino acids. Trimming cost V 6 bases and J 5 bases, with 17 bases left between them. The CDR3 region has the DNA TGTGCCAGCAGCCACGACAACCTAAGGGATCAGCCCCAGCATTTT. Translated, it gives CASSHDNLRDQPQHF.

The chain links TRBV6-4 to TRBJ2-1, with 9 positions matching TRBD2. This CDR3 is 17 amino acids long. The germline V gene has CDR1 MRHNA and CDR2 SNTAGT. The ends lost 6 bases at V and 1 base at J; junction bases unmatched: 10. Written as DNA, the CDR3 is TGTGCCAGCAGCCATAAGCTAGCGGGGAGGTCCTACAATGAGCAGTTCTTC. Protein sequence: CASSHKLAGRSYNEQFF.

The rearrangement links TRBV10-2 to TRBJ2-2; D is unclear. The CDR3 length is 12 residues. The V end lost 8 bases, the J end lost 6 bases, and 10 bases lay between the germline ends. The germline CDR1 and CDR2 sequences are WSHSY and SAAADI. The CDR3 DNA reads as TGCGCCAGCTCTGCCACCGCCGGGGAGCTGTTTTTT. This translates into CASSATAGELFF.

The V gene is TRBV18, the J gene TRBJ1-1; no definite D call. Trimming removed 6 bases at V and 3 bases at J, with 14 bases between. Germline V lookup: CDR1 KGHSH, CDR2 LQKENI. This CDR3 is built from 14 residues. The CDR3 DNA is TGTGCCAGCTCCGGGGAGATTACGTACACTGAAGCTTTCTTT. Translating gives CASSGEITYTEAFF.

The chain combines TRBV5-1 with TRBJ2-4; TRBD1 is a possible D gene (6 bases). Trimming left V 4 bases short and J 5 bases short, with 13 bases between. The CDR3 spans 14 residues. CDR1 is SGHRS and CDR2 is YFSETQ in the germline V gene. The CDR3 here is CASSLDSFQNIQYF. The CDR3 nucleotides read TGCGCCAGCAGCCTGGACAGCTTCCAAAACATTCAGTACTTC.